The clone carrying this TCR beta chain was detected a few times. V was trimmed by 3 bases and J by 1 base, leaving 7 bases between them. This CDR3 spans 14 amino acids. Germline-derived CDR1 and CDR2 are SGHTA and FQGTGA. This entry is derived from a study of T cell changes during pregnancy in multiple sclerosis. Clones were read by immunoSEQ multiplex PCR, and TCRdb kept only the in-frame ones, dropping some. The sample includes about 70,000 clones, roughly 94% of them seen just once. This chain joins TRBV7-3 and TRBJ2-1; D is unresolved. The sample here was peripheral blood, taken in the third trimester of pregnancy. The receptor comes from a female donor with multiple sclerosis, enrolled in a pregnancy study. The CDR3 reads CASSFSVSYNEQFF. In DNA, the CDR3 is TGTGCCAGCAGCTTTTCGGTTTCCTACAATGAGCAGTTCTTC.